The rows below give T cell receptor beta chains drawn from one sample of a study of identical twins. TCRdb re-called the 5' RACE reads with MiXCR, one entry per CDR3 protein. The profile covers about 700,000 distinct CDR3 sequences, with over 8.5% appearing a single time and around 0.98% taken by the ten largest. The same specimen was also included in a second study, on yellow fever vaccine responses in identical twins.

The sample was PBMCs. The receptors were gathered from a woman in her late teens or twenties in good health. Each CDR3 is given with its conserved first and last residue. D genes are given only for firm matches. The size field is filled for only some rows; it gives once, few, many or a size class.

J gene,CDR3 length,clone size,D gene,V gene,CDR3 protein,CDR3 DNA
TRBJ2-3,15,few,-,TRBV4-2,CASREVAASTDTQYF,TGTGCCAGCAGGGAAGTAGCAGCTAGCACAGATACGCAGTATTTT
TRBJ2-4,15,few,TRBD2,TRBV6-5,CASSHTSGRDGIQYF,TGTGCCAGCAGTCACACTAGCGGGAGGGACGGCATTCAGTACTTC
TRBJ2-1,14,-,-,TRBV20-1,CSARGTTTYNEQFF,TGCAGTGCTAGGGGAACGACTACCTACAATGAGCAGTTCTTC
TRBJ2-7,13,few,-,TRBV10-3,CAISSRGSYEQYF,TGTGCCATCAGCTCCAGGGGCTCCTACGAGCAGTACTTC
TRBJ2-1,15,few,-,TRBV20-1,CSALSDGSITNEQFF,TGCAGTGCTCTCTCCGACGGGAGTATAACCAATGAGCAGTTCTTC
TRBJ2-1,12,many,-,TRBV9,CASSSQGGPRGF,TGTGCCAGCAGCTCTCAGGGGGGTCCGAGGGGTTTC
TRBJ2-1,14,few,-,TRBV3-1,CASSQGQRNNEQFF,TGTGCCAGCAGCCAAGGGCAGCGAAACAATGAGCAGTTCTTC
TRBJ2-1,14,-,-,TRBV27,CASSRSYGGDEQFF,TGTGCCAGCAGCCGGAGTTATGGGGGCGATGAGCAGTTCTTC
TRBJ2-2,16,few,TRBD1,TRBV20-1,CSAPRRRDRRGGELFF,TGCAGTGCTCCACGCCGCCGGGACAGGAGGGGCGGGGAGCTGTTTTTT
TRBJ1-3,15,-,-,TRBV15,CATSREGRTGNTIYF,TGTGCCACCAGCAGAGAGGGCAGAACTGGAAACACCATATATTTT
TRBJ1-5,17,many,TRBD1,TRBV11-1,CASSLGGTGMGNQPQHF,TGTGCCAGCAGCTTAGGAGGGACAGGGATGGGAAATCAGCCCCAGCATTTT
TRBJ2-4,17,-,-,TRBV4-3,CASSQVGQGGPKNIQYF,TGCGCCAGCAGCCAAGTTGGCCAGGGGGGGCCTAAAAACATTCAGTACTTC
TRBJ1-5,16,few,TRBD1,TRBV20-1,CSAKTGGQGSNQPQHF,TGCAGTGCTAAAACAGGGGGTCAGGGTAGCAATCAGCCCCAGCATTTT
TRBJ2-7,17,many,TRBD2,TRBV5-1,CASSPGLAGAQLYEQYF,TGCGCCAGCAGCCCGGGACTAGCGGGAGCGCAACTATACGAGCAGTACTTC
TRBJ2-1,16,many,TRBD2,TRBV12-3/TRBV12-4,CASSLWTSRSYNEQFF,TGTGCCAGCAGTTTATGGACTAGCCGCTCCTACAATGAGCAGTTCTTC
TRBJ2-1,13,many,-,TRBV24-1,CATSGQGYNEQFF,TGTGCCACCAGTGGGCAGGGATACAATGAGCAGTTCTTC
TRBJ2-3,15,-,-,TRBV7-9,CASSLQSTSTDTQYF,TGTGCCAGCAGCCTTCAGAGTACCAGCACAGATACGCAGTATTTT
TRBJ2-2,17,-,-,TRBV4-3,CASSQDGAGTNTGELFF,TGCGCCAGCAGCCAAGACGGCGCCGGGACCAACACCGGGGAGCTGTTTTTT
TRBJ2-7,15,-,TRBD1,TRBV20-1,CSARNPRDSDYEQYF,TGCAGTGCCCGAAACCCGAGGGACAGTGACTACGAGCAGTACTTC
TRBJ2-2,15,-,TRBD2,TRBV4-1,CASSQGLAGVGELFF,TGCGCCAGCAGCCAAGGCCTAGCGGGAGTTGGGGAGCTGTTTTTT
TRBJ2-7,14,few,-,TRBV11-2,CASSLTFTTYEQYF,TGTGCCAGCAGCTTAACCTTTACTACCTACGAGCAGTACTTC
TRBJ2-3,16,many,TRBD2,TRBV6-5,CASSYFGGAQADTQYF,TGTGCCAGCAGTTATTTCGGGGGGGCACAAGCAGATACGCAGTATTTT
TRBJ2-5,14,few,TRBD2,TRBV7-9,CASSFGLATETQYF,TGTGCCAGCAGCTTCGGACTAGCGACCGAGACCCAGTACTTC
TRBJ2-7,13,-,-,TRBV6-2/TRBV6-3,CASSYHDLFEQYF,TGTGCCAGCAGTTATCACGACCTGTTCGAGCAGTACTTC
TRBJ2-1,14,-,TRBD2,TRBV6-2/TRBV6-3,CASTRTSGRNEQFF,TGTGCCAGCACCCGGACTAGCGGGAGGAATGAGCAGTTCTTC
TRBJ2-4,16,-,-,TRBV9,CASSPNPGTRQNIQYF,TGTGCCAGCAGTCCGAATCCCGGGACGAGGCAAAACATTCAGTACTTC
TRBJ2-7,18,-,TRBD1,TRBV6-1,CASSRGGTGTGGFYEQYF,TGTGCCAGCTCCCGAGGGGGAACCGGGACAGGGGGATTTTACGAGCAGTACTTC
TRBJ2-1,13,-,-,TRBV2,CASITDGYNEQFF,TGTGCCAGCATAACGGACGGATACAATGAGCAGTTCTTC
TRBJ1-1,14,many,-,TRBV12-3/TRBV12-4,CASSTRTGNTEAFF,TGTGCCAGCAGTACCCGGACGGGGAACACTGAAGCTTTCTTT
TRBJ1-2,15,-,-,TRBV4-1,CASSQDPLTNYGYTF,TGCGCCAGCAGCCAAGATCCACTCACTAACTATGGCTACACCTTC
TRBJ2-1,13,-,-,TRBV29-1,CSVGGTTYNEQFF,TGCAGCGTCGGGGGAACAACCTACAATGAGCAGTTCTTC
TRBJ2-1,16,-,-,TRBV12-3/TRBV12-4,CASSLTGNLLNNEQFF,TGTGCCAGCAGCCTGACAGGCAACCTATTAAACAATGAGCAGTTCTTC
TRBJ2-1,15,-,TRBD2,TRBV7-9,CASSFSGGGRDEQFF,TGTGCCAGCAGCTTTAGCGGGGGCGGGCGCGATGAGCAGTTCTTC
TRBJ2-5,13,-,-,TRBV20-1,CSAARGGGETQYF,TGCAGTGCCGCTCGGGGTGGTGGAGAGACCCAGTACTTC
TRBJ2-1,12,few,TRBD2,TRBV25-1,CASSEYGGRRFF,TGTGCCAGCAGTGAATATGGCGGGAGGAGGTTCTTC
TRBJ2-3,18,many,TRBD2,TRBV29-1,CSVEGLAGGPIHTDTQYF,TGCAGCGTTGAAGGTCTAGCGGGAGGCCCGATACACACAGATACGCAGTATTTT
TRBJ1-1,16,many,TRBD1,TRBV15,CATSTTRQGGHTEAFF,TGTGCCACCAGCACCACCAGACAGGGGGGACACACTGAAGCTTTCTTT
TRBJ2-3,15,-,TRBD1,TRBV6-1,CASSPVGTDTDTQYF,TGTGCCAGCAGTCCCGTGGGGACAGACACAGATACGCAGTATTTT
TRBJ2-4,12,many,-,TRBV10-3,CAIRTGENIQYF,TGTGCCATCAGAACAGGAGAAAACATTCAGTACTTC
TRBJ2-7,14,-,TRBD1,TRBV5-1,CASSTGTDTYEQYF,TGCGCCAGCAGCACAGGGACAGACACCTACGAGCAGTACTTC